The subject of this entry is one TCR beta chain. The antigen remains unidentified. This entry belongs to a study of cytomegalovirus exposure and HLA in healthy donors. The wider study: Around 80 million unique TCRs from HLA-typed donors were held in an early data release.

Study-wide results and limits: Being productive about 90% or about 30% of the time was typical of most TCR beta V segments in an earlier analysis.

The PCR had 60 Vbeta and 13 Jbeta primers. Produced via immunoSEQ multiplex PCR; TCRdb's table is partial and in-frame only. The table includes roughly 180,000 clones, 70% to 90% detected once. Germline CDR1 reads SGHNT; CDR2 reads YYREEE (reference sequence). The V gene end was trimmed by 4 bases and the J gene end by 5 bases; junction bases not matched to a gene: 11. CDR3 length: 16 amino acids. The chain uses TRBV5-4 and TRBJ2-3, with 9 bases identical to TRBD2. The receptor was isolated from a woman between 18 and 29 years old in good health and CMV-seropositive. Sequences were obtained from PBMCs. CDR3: CASSRVAGDIKDTQYF. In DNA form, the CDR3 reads TGTGCCAGCAGCCGAGTAGCGGGGGACATCAAAGATACGCAGTATTTT.